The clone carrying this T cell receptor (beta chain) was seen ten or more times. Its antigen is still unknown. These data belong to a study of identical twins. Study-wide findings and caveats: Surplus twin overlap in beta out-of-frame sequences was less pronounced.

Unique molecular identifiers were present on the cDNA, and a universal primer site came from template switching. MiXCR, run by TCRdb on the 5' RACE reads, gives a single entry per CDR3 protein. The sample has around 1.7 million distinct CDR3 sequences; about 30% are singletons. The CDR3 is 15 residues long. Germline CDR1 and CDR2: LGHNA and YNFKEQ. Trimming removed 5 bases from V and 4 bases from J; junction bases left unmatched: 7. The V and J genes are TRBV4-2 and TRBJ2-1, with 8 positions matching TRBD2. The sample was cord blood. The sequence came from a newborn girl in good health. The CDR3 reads CASSIASGPYNEQFF. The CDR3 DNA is TGTGCCAGCAGCATAGCTAGCGGGCCGTACAATGAGCAGTTCTTC.